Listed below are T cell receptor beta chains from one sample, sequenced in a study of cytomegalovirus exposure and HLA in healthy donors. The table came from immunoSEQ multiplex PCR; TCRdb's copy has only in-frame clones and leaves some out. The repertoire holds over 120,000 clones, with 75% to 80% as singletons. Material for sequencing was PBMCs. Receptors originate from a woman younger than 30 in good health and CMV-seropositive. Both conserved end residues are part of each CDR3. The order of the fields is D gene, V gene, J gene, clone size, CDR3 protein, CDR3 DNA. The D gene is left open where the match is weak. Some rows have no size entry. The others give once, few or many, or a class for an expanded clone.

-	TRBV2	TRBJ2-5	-	CASSEVGGGLGETQYF	TGTGCCAGCAGTGAAGTTGGGGGGGGCCTTGGAGAGACCCAGTACTTC
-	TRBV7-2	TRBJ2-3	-	CASSLGSRTATPQYF	TGTGCCAGCAGCTTAGGTTCCCGGACAGCTACCCCGCAGTATTTT
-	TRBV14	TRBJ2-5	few	CASSPELRETQYF	TGTGCCAGCAGCCCGGAGCTTCGGGAGACCCAGTACTTC
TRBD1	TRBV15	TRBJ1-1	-	CATSRSPQGHGTEAFF	TGTGCCACCAGCAGATCTCCACAGGGGCACGGCACTGAAGCTTTCTTT
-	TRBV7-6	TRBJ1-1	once	CASSAPYGRNTEAFF	TGTGCCAGCAGCGCCCCTTATGGTAGGAACACTGAAGCTTTCTTT
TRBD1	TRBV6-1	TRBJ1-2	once	CASRGTGRMGYTF	TGTGCCAGCAGAGGGACAGGGCGTATGGGCTACACCTTC
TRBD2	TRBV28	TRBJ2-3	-	CASSLNLAGDDTQYF	TGTGCCAGCAGTTTAAACCTAGCGGGGGACGATACGCAGTATTTT
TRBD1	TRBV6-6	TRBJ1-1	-	CASRPRTGGNTEAFF	TGTGCCAGCAGACCGAGGACAGGGGGGAACACTGAAGCTTTCTTT
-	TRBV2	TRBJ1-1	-	CASSPPGLGTEAFF	TGTGCCAGCAGCCCGCCAGGGCTTGGCACTGAAGCTTTCTTT
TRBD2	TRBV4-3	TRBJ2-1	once	CASSQDTGGGYNEQFF	TGCGCCAGCAGCCAAGATACGGGCGGGGGGTACAATGAGCAGTTCTTC
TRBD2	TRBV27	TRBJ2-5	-	CASSLLPRTSGGETQYF	TGTGCCAGCAGTTTATTACCCCGGACTAGCGGGGGAGAGACCCAGTACTTC
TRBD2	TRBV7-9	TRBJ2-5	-	CASANSGGGETQYF	TGTGCCAGCGCAAATTCTGGGGGGGGAGAGACCCAGTACTTC
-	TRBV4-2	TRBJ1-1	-	CASSPAKPGGTEAFF	TGTGCCAGCAGCCCCGCGAAGCCGGGGGGCACTGAAGCTTTCTTT
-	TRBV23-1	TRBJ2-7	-	CASSRAAGPEQYF	TGCGCCAGCAGTCGCGCCGCAGGGCCCGAGCAGTACTTC
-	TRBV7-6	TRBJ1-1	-	CASSLGFGEEAFF	TGTGCCAGCAGCTTAGGCTTTGGAGAAGAAGCTTTCTTT
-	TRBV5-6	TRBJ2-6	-	CASSLGSSGANVLTF	TGTGCCAGCAGCCTGGGCAGTTCTGGGGCCAACGTCCTGACTTTC
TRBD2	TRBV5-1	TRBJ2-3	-	CASGELAGSTDTQYF	TGCGCCAGCGGAGAACTAGCGGGAAGCACAGATACGCAGTATTTT
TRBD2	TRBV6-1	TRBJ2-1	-	CASSATRLAGEDEQFF	TGTGCCAGCAGTGCAACGCGACTAGCGGGGGAGGATGAGCAGTTCTTC
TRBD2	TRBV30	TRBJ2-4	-	CAWSKSSLAGEAKNIQYF	TGTGCCTGGAGTAAAAGCAGTTTAGCGGGGGAAGCCAAAAACATTCAGTACTTC
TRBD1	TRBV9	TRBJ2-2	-	CASSAETGFTGELFF	TGTGCCAGCAGCGCAGAGACAGGGTTTACCGGGGAGCTGTTTTTT
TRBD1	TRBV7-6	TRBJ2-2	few	CASSLAPGQANTGELFF	TGTGCCAGCAGCTTAGCGCCGGGACAGGCGAACACCGGGGAGCTGTTTTTT
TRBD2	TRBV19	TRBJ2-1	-	CASSMKGLAGALYNEQFF	TGTGCCAGTAGTATGAAGGGACTAGCGGGGGCCCTGTACAATGAGCAGTTCTTC
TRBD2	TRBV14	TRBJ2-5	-	CASSPQRGGRETQYF	TGTGCCAGCAGCCCCCAGCGGGGGGGCCGCGAGACCCAGTACTTC
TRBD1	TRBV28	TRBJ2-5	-	CASPGQGALETQYF	TGTGCCAGCCCAGGACAGGGGGCCTTAGAGACCCAGTACTTC
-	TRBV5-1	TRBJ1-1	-	CASSLAGPNTEAFF	TGCGCCAGCAGCTTGGCAGGTCCTAACACTGAAGCTTTCTTT
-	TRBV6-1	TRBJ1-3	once	CASQGFGNTIYF	TGTGCCAGTCAGGGCTTTGGAAACACCATATATTTT
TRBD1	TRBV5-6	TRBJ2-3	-	CASSFSTGTDYTDTQYF	TGTGCCAGCAGCTTTTCGACCGGGACAGACTACACAGATACGCAGTATTTT
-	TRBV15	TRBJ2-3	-	CATSRDIRSDTQYF	TGTGCCACCAGCAGAGATATCCGTTCAGATACGCAGTATTTT
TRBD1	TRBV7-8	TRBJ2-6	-	CASSLGLTGARANVLTF	TGTGCCAGCAGCTTGGGGTTGACAGGGGCTAGGGCCAACGTCCTGACTTTC
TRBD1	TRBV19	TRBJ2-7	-	CASSSLQGPYEQYF	TGTGCCAGTAGCTCCCTACAGGGGCCCTACGAGCAGTACTTC
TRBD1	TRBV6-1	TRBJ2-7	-	CASSEPRPGQNLYEQYF	TGTGCCAGCAGTGAACCGCGCCCGGGACAGAACCTCTACGAGCAGTACTTC
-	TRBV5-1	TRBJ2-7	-	CASSLDSGEEQYF	TGCGCCAGCAGCCTGGACTCGGGGGAAGAGCAGTACTTC
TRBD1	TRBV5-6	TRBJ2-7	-	CASSAGTGSLTLSYEQYF	TGTGCCAGCAGCGCGGGGACAGGGAGCTTGACGTTAAGCTACGAGCAGTACTTC
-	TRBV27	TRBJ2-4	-	CASSDLNRARNIQYF	TGTGCCAGCAGCGATCTCAACAGGGCTAGAAACATTCAGTACTTC
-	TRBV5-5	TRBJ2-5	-	CASSLEAQETQYF	TGTGCCAGCAGCTTGGAAGCCCAAGAGACCCAGTACTTC
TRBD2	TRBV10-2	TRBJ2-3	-	CATTPAGGRGRDTQYF	TGCGCCACCACCCCGGCGGGGGGCCGGGGTAGGGATACGCAGTATTTT
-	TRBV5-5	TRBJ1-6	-	CASSSWGVNSPLHF	TGTGCCAGCAGCTCATGGGGGGTAAATTCACCCCTCCACTTT
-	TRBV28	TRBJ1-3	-	CASSPSGTGNTIYF	TGTGCCAGCAGCCCTTCAGGGACTGGAAACACCATATATTTT
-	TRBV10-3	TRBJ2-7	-	CAISESGGEQYF	TGTGCCATCAGTGAGTCTGGGGGCGAGCAGTACTTC
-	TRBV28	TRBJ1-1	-	CASRRDMPSAFF	TGTGCCAGCAGACGCGACATGCCGTCTGCTTTCTTT
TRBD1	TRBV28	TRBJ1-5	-	CASSLRGQGIMPQHF	TGTGCCAGCAGTTTGCGGGGACAGGGGATAATGCCCCAGCATTTT
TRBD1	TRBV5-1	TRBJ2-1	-	CASSLEGQGLREQFF	TGCGCCAGCAGCTTGGAGGGACAGGGGCTTAGGGAGCAGTTCTTC
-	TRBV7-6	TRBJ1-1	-	CASSLVPGELNTEAFF	TGTGCCAGCAGCTTAGTGCCAGGGGAGCTGAACACTGAAGCTTTCTTT
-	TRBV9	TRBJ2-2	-	CASSVEGRSGELFF	TGTGCCAGCAGCGTAGAGGGGCGAAGCGGGGAGCTGTTTTTT
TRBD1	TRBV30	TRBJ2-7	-	CAWSPGGYEQYF	TGTGCCTGGAGTCCAGGGGGCTACGAGCAGTACTTC
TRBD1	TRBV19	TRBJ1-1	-	CASSMGDRANTEAFF	TGTGCCAGTAGTATGGGCGACAGGGCGAACACTGAAGCTTTCTTT
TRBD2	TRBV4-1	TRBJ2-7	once	CASSHSKGLAAYEQYF	TGCGCCAGCAGCCACTCGAAGGGACTAGCGGCCTACGAGCAGTACTTC
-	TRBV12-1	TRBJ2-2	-	CARSGGGSTGELFF	TGTGCCAGGAGCGGGGGGGGTAGCACCGGGGAGCTGTTTTTT
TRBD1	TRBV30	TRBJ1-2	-	CALSYRGLYGYTF	TGTGCCTTATCTTACAGGGGACTCTATGGCTACACCTTC